Shown below are 32 T cell receptor beta chains from a single sample sequenced in a study of tumor and adjacent non-tumor tissue in lung cancer. The library came from three nested PCR rounds adapted from ARM-PCR protocols. TCRdb redid the calling of the multiplex PCR reads with MiXCR, one entry per CDR3 protein. Counted here are 40,000 to 60,000 distinct CDR3 sequences, less than 70% occurring once; the ten biggest clones make up about 29%. The template was RNA from unsorted bulk tissue. The normal lung tissue was taken more than 3 cm from the tumor edge. The sample was distant non-tumor lung tissue. The receptors here all came from a woman in her sixties or seventies with non-small cell lung cancer.

At least ten counts were recorded for this clonotype. This chain joins TRBV4-1 and TRBJ1-1; 9 bases line up with TRBD1. Germline values: CDR1 MGHRA, CDR2 YSYEKL. V lost 0 bases and J lost 3; bases outside the gene matches: 8. The CDR3 length is 17 residues. This chain's CDR3 is CASSQEGTGNLDTEAFF. Here the CDR3 DNA reads TGCGCCAGCAGCCAAGAGGGGACAGGGAATCTGGACACTGAAGCTTTCTTT.

This clonotype is termed medium-sized (0.01 to 0.1%). V is TRBV6-2 or TRBV6-3 and J is TRBJ2-1, with TRBD1 matching 7 bases. Germline V gene sequence: CDR1 MNHEY, CDR2 SVGEGT. The CDR3 totals 15 residues. With V trimmed by 2 bases and J by 7 bases, 8 bases remained unmatched. The CDR3 protein is CASSYNRGGLNEQFF. The CDR3 DNA reads TGTGCCAGCAGTTACAACAGGGGTGGTTTGAATGAGCAGTTCTTC.

This clonotype occurred a few times. The chain carries TRBV25-1 and TRBJ1-2; D remains ambiguous. V lost 1 base to trimming and J lost 7 bases, with 10 bases between them. Germline V gives CDR1 MGHDK, CDR2 SYGVNS. This CDR3 comprises 13 residues. The CDR3 DNA is TGTGCCAGCAGTGAATCAGTCGCTTCTGGCTACACCTTC. Translation: CASSESVASGYTF.

This clonotype has only a few counts. A clone one base away is much larger, so this may be a read error. The chain employs TRBV11-2 and TRBJ1-1; no clear D. CDR1 SGHAT and CDR2 FQNNGV come from the germline V gene. The CDR3 is made up of 14 amino acids. The CDR3 DNA reads as TGTGCCAGCAACTTAGATGTTCGGGCCACTGAAGCTTTCTTT. It yields the protein CASNLDVRATEAFF.

About this clonotype itself: This may be a read error: a much more frequent sequence differs by one nucleotide. The gene calls are TRBV24-1 and TRBJ1-3, with D uncertain. Germline V lookup: CDR1 KGHDR, CDR2 SFDVKD. The CDR3 is 16 amino acids. V lost 4 bases to trimming and J lost 2 bases, with 14 bases between them. The CDR3: CATSEEDGTPGNTIYF. DNA of the CDR3: TGTGCCACCAGTGAGGAAGACGGAACCCCTGGAAACACCATATATTTT.

The chain uses TRBV20-1 and TRBJ1-1; D gene ambiguous. This CDR3 is built from 15 residues. Deletions cut 6 bases from V and 5 bases from J, with 22 bases between. Germline loops: CDR1 DFQATT, CDR2 SNEGSKA (reference sequence). The CDR3 sequence: CSASRQSGRRTEAFF. The DNA for the CDR3 is TGCAGTGCGAGTCGGCAATCTGGTAGGAGGACTGAAGCTTTCTTT.

A remark on this clonotype: A much larger clone lies a single base off, so this may be a read error. The CDR3 end shows no conserved phenylalanine or tryptophan, and so a read error is likely. The V gene is TRBV30, the J gene TRBJ2-2; tentatively, D is TRBD1 (6 bases). This CDR3 contains 14 residues. Trimming took off 3 bases at V and 1 base at J, with 9 bases between the two ends. Germline CDR1 and CDR2: GTSNPN and SVGIG (reference sequence). The CDR3 protein is CAWRLQGNTGELFI. The CDR3 DNA follows: TGTGCCTGGAGGCTACAGGGGAACACCGGGGAGCTGTTTATT.

At least ten counts were recorded for this clonotype. V is TRBV28 and J is TRBJ2-5, with no clear D. The CDR3 runs to 12 residues. The ends were cut back, 11 bases at V and 7 bases at J, with 17 bases in the middle. Germline lookup yields CDR1 MDHEN and CDR2 SYDVKM. The CDR3 coding sequence is TGTGCCGCTCGACCCAGTGTGGGGACCCAGTACTTC. Translated: CAARPSVGTQYF.

This clonotype has at least ten counts. The chain uses TRBV5-1 and TRBJ2-3, with 11 bases lining up with TRBD2. The V and J ends lost 4 bases and 1 base, in that order; junction bases with no gene match: 5. Germline values: CDR1 SGHRS, CDR2 YFSETQ. The CDR3 sequence is 16 residues long. Written as DNA, the CDR3 is TGCGCCAGCAGCGTAACTAGCGGGAGCGGCACAGATACGCAGTATTTT. Amino acids: CASSVTSGSGTDTQYF.

Comment on this clonotype: Compared with germline, one end of the junction differs, possibly owing to a read error. The rearrangement joins TRBV12-3 or TRBV12-4 to TRBJ2-2, with D perhaps being TRBD1 or TRBD2 (5 bases each). This CDR3 is 13 amino acids long. The chain's CDR3 is CTSSESGTGDLFF. The DNA of the CDR3 is TGCACCAGCAGCGAATCGGGCACCGGGGACCTGTTTTTT.

Note on this clonotype: This is likely a read error, given that the CDR3 carries no conserved phenylalanine or tryptophan at its end. The CDR3: CASSAFRELDEQYL. CDR3 nucleotide sequence: TGTGCCAGCAGTGCATTTAGAGAGCTCGACGAGCAGTACCTC. The chain employs TRBV6-1 and TRBJ2-7; D remains ambiguous. Germline V gene lookup returns CDR1 MNHNS and CDR2 SASEGT. V dropped 4 bases and J dropped 5 bases, with 15 bases sitting between them. The CDR3 length is 14 residues.

Details on this clonotype: An end of the junction differs from the germline gene, which may be a read error. The chain is built from TRBV6-5 and TRBJ2-7; tentative D call: TRBD1 (6 bases). Germline loops: CDR1 MNHEY, CDR2 SVGAGI. The CDR3 length is 13 residues. The CDR3 sequence: CAATEQGRIEQYF. Here the CDR3 DNA reads TGTGCCGCCACGGAACAGGGTCGCATCGAGCAGTATTTC.

This clonotype has a handful of counts. This CDR3 is missing its conserved last phenylalanine or tryptophan, likely due to a read error. No DNA is shown, since the ends of the CDR3 on it are uncertain; the CDR3 is the one TCRdb lists. V is TRBV6-1 and J is TRBJ2-7; the table's D call, TRBD2, has no DNA check behind it. CDR1 and CDR2 (germline): MNHNS, SASEGT. The CDR3 is 14 residues long, counting both termini. The CDR3 here is CASSLGLADYEHYS.

A word on this clonotype: This clone may be a read error of a much larger clone one base away. The V and J genes are TRBV11-2 and TRBJ1-4; D is unresolved. The CDR3 has 13 amino acids. Germline CDR1 and CDR2: SGHAT and FQNNGV. The germline V and J ends were trimmed by 3 bases and 11 bases, with 13 bases remaining between them. This CDR3 is CASSFEDRLKLFF. CDR3 in DNA: TGTGCCAGCAGCTTCGAGGACCGGCTGAAACTGTTTTTT.

Turning to this clonotype: One end of the junction does not line up with germline, which may come from a read error. The chain carries TRBV6-6 and TRBJ2-3, with a possible D match to TRBD2 (5 bases). Germline assignment: CDR1 MNHNY and CDR2 SVGAGI (reference sequence). The CDR3 spans 15 residues. The CDR3 reads CASSYWGESTDTHYF. CDR3 DNA sequence: TGTGCCAGCAGTTACTGGGGAGAGAGCACAGATACACACTATTTC.

Points on this clonotype: The final CDR3 position lacks the conserved phenylalanine or tryptophan, pointing to a likely read error. The V gene is TRBV11-1, the J gene TRBJ2-3, with 8 positions matching TRBD1. This CDR3 has 14 residues. CDR1 SGHAT and CDR2 FQDESV come from the germline V gene (reference sequence). The CDR3 coding sequence is TGTGCCAGCAGCCTGGACAGGGAGGCAGATGCGCAGTATTAT. Encoded protein: CASSLDREADAQYY.

A note on this clonotype: Since a much larger clone is just one base distant, this may be a read error. This chain links TRBV5-6 with TRBJ1-2; 7 bases match TRBD1. The CDR3 consists of 15 residues. Germline assignment: CDR1 SGHDT and CDR2 YYEEEE. The CDR3 region has the DNA TGTGCCAGCAACTTGGGATTGGGACAGAACTATGGCTACACCTTC. It is translated as CASNLGLGQNYGYTF.

This clonotype has just one count. V gene TRBV6-5 combines with J gene TRBJ2-5; maybe TRBD2 (5 bases). V was pared by 5 bases and J by 5 bases, with 18 bases between. CDR1 and CDR2 (germline): MNHEY, SVGAGI. The CDR3 totals 15 residues. The CDR3 region is CASSLSSTPVETQYF. CDR3 in DNA: TGTGCCAGCAGTCTTTCTAGCACCCCGGTGGAGACCCAGTACTTC.

The rearrangement links TRBV24-1 to TRBJ2-1, with 7 bases that match TRBD1. CDR3 length: 19 residues. J gave up 2 bases and V 3 bases, and 15 bases lay outside the gene matches. Germline V gene lookup returns CDR1 KGHDR and CDR2 SFDVKD. The CDR3 region has the DNA TGTGCCACCAGTGATATGCTTACTAGAGGGGGCGCGACCTACAATGAGCAGTTCTTC. It translates to CATSDMLTRGGATYNEQFF.

With regard to this clonotype: Sequence at one end of the junction differs from germline and may be a read error. This rearrangement joins TRBV5-4 to TRBJ1-2, with D maybe TRBD1 (6 bases). The CDR3 has 15 residues. Germline values: CDR1 SGHNT, CDR2 YYREEE (reference sequence). The CDR3 coding sequence is TGTACCAGCAGCTTGGGGGGGCTAGGGGTGGCTGACTACACCTTC. This codes for CTSSLGGLGVADYTF.

Concerning this clonotype itself: One end of the junction does not line up with germline, which may come from a read error. J is TRBJ2-6 and V is TRBV6-5; D unclear. Germline loops: CDR1 MNHEY, CDR2 SVGAGI. This CDR3 spans 13 amino acids. The CDR3 loop is CASRPSGTNVLTF. The CDR3 DNA is TGTGCCAGCAGGCCATCTGGGACCAACGTCCTGACTTTC.

Comment on this clonotype: The junction departs from germline at one end; a sequencing error may be responsible. The chain recombines TRBV7-2 with TRBJ2-2; TRBD2 matches 8 bases. The germline CDR1 and CDR2 sequences are SGHTA and FQGNSA. The CDR3 loop spans 16 amino acids. CDR3 amino acids: CASSLTGGPDTGKLSF. CDR3 DNA sequence: TGTGCCAGCAGTTTAACGGGAGGGCCAGACACCGGGAAGCTGTCTTTT. The variable domain in full, completed from reference TRBV7-2 and TRBJ2-2, reads GAGVSQSPSNKVTEKGKDVELRCDPISGHTALYWYRQSLGQGLEFLIYFQGNSAPDKSGLPSDRFSAERTGGSVSTLTIQRTQQEDSAVYLCASSLTGGPDTGKLSFGEGSRLTVL.

This rearrangement joins TRBV25-1 to TRBJ1-3; 7 nucleotides align to TRBD1. The CDR3 is 18 residues long. J lost 4 bases, V lost 1 base, and 13 bases had no gene match. Germline CDR1 reads MGHDK; CDR2 reads SYGVNS. CDR3 sequence reads: CASSESVGQLGVGNTIYF. The CDR3 DNA reads as TGTGCCAGCAGTGAATCCGTGGGACAGCTCGGTGTGGGAAACACCATATATTTT.

As DNA, the CDR3 is TGTGCCAGCAGCCCCGGACTAGCGGGAGCCTACGAGCAGTACTTC. Residues: CASSPGLAGAYEQYF. The chain employs TRBV7-2 and TRBJ2-7, with 13 bases that match TRBD2. The CDR3 runs 15 residues. The trim removed 5 bases at V and 2 bases at J, leaving 3 bases unmatched. Germline CDR1 reads SGHTA; CDR2 reads FQGNSA.

Note on this clonotype: A much larger clonotype is one base distant, so this may be a read error. V usage is TRBV30 and J usage is TRBJ2-7; TRBD1 or TRBD2 may be the D gene (5 bases each). The V end lost 4 bases, the J end lost 5 bases, and 12 bases lay between the germline ends. Per the germline V gene, CDR1 is GTSNPN and CDR2 is SVGIG (reference sequence). The CDR3 totals 12 residues. The CDR3 sequence is CAWIPGHHEQYF. CDR3 coding DNA: TGTGCCTGGATTCCGGGGCACCACGAGCAGTACTTC.

This clonotype was recorded many times. The rearrangement uses TRBV30 and TRBJ2-7, with D possibly matching TRBD1 (5 bases). The germline CDR1 and CDR2 sequences are GTSNPN and SVGIG (reference sequence). The CDR3 loop spans 11 amino acids. Trimming pared 6 bases from V and 5 bases from J, leaving 11 bases between. CDR3 region: CACRDMDEQYF. As DNA, the CDR3 is TGTGCCTGCAGGGATATGGACGAGCAGTACTTC.

This clonotype has at least ten counts. The rearrangement joins TRBV7-9 to TRBJ2-7; tentatively, D is TRBD2 (5 bases). CDR3 size: 14 residues. Trimming took 1 base from V and 3 from J, leaving 10 bases between them. Germline V CDR1 and CDR2: SEHNR, FQNEAQ (reference sequence). The CDR3 reads CASSLGSGFYEQYF. The CDR3 nucleotides read TGTGCCAGCAGCTTAGGTTCGGGGTTCTACGAGCAGTACTTC.

J is TRBJ1-5 and V is TRBV30, with D possibly matching TRBD1 (5 bases). The closer fit of TRBJ2-3 to the DNA end suggests the J call may be wrong. The germline gives CDR1 GTSNPN, CDR2 SVGIG (reference sequence). The CDR3 loop spans 13 amino acids. CDR3 amino acids: CAWSPREGQAQYF. For the CDR3, the DNA is TGTGCCTGGAGTCCCAGGGAAGGTCAGGCCCAGTATTTT.

This chain joins TRBV6-5 and TRBJ1-5, with TRBD1 matching over 7 bases. After removal of 10 bases from V and 10 bases from J, the junction contained 16 bases not matched to a gene. This CDR3 contains 14 residues. CDR1 and CDR2 (germline): MNHEY, SVGAGI. This CDR3 reads CANRPTGRNRPQHF. CDR3 DNA sequence: TGTGCCAACAGGCCGACAGGGAGAAATCGACCCCAGCATTTT.

With respect to this clonotype: At one end, the junction sequence differs from germline, possibly due to a read error. The J gene is TRBJ1-4, the V gene TRBV7-9; tentatively, D is TRBD1 (5 bases). The CDR3 has 15 residues. CDR1 is SEHNR, CDR2 FQNEAQ, per germline (reference sequence). Here the CDR3 reads CASGLDGGFLEKLFF. The CDR3 nucleotides read TGTGCCAGCGGCTTAGACGGGGGGTTTCTTGAAAAACTGTTTTTT.

On this clonotype itself: One junction end does not reproduce the germline sequence, and a read error may be involved. The chain recombines TRBV30 with TRBJ2-4; 10 bases fit TRBD2. The CDR3 is 14 amino acids. Per the germline V gene, CDR1 is GTSNPN and CDR2 is SVGIG (reference sequence). CDR3 protein: CAWAVAGGRGIHYF. The CDR3 nucleotides are TGTGCCTGGGCCGTAGCGGGAGGCCGGGGCATTCATTACTTT.

The rearrangement links TRBV6-5 to TRBJ1-2, with D possibly being TRBD1 (5 bases). Germline CDR1 MNHEY, CDR2 SVGAGI. The CDR3 loop spans 16 amino acids. V gave up 0 bases and J gave up 7 bases, with 18 bases separating them. The CDR3 nucleotides read TGTGCCAGCAGTTACTCGATGAGGCCGGGCAGGGCTGGCTACACCTTC. Protein product: CASSYSMRPGRAGYTF.